Listed below are T cell receptor beta chains from one sample, sequenced in a study of T cell responses to AZD1222 COVID-19 vaccine. Produced via immunoSEQ multiplex PCR; TCRdb's table is partial and in-frame only. The sample yields some 180,000 clones, approximately 86% seen once. This specimen was peripheral blood, taken on day 0 of AZD1222 vaccination. These receptors were taken from an adult in good health. CDR3s leave out the opening cysteine and the closing phenylalanine or tryptophan. The order of the fields is D gene, J gene, V gene, CDR3 protein. D genes are given only for firm matches.

d_call: .
j_call: TRBJ1-2
v_call: TRBV24-1
cdr3_aa: ATSDSKGGNYGYT

d_call: TRBD2
j_call: TRBJ2-3
v_call: TRBV19
cdr3_aa: ASSPRGVTDTQY

d_call: TRBD1
j_call: TRBJ2-7
v_call: TRBV5-1
cdr3_aa: ASNSGTGSYEQY

d_call: TRBD1
j_call: TRBJ2-2
v_call: TRBV6-5
cdr3_aa: ASTRTGTNTGELF

d_call: .
j_call: TRBJ2-7
v_call: TRBV11-2
cdr3_aa: ASSLGGSSYEQY

d_call: .
j_call: TRBJ2-7
v_call: TRBV10-1
cdr3_aa: ASEAYEQY

d_call: .
j_call: TRBJ1-4
v_call: TRBV28
cdr3_aa: ASGYSFGGEKLF

d_call: .
j_call: TRBJ2-3
v_call: TRBV10-3
cdr3_aa: AIRGRDGADTQY

d_call: .
j_call: TRBJ1-3
v_call: TRBV7-7
cdr3_aa: ASSAEGSGNTIY

d_call: .
j_call: TRBJ1-5
v_call: TRBV19
cdr3_aa: ASSTASGRGNQPQH

d_call: .
j_call: TRBJ1-2
v_call: TRBV2
cdr3_aa: ASSLVVYT

d_call: .
j_call: TRBJ1-1
v_call: TRBV28
cdr3_aa: ASSLLPTNTEAF

d_call: .
j_call: TRBJ1-1
v_call: TRBV9
cdr3_aa: ASSEPTGYTEAF

d_call: .
j_call: TRBJ1-4
v_call: TRBV19
cdr3_aa: ASSIRAKGNEKLF

d_call: .
j_call: TRBJ2-7
v_call: TRBV6-5
cdr3_aa: ASSSYRGYEQY

d_call: .
j_call: TRBJ2-7
v_call: TRBV11-2
cdr3_aa: ASSLEALGGQY

d_call: .
j_call: TRBJ2-4
v_call: TRBV21-1
cdr3_aa: ASSTSGTGAFLAKNIQY

d_call: .
j_call: TRBJ2-1
v_call: TRBV19
cdr3_aa: ASSIASTEQF

d_call: .
j_call: TRBJ1-2
v_call: TRBV5-1
cdr3_aa: ASSLGTGQRYT

d_call: TRBD1
j_call: TRBJ1-1
v_call: TRBV14
cdr3_aa: ASSQAGGGAAF

d_call: .
j_call: TRBJ2-5
v_call: TRBV6-6
cdr3_aa: ASSYSAETQY

d_call: .
j_call: TRBJ1-3
v_call: TRBV30
cdr3_aa: AWSVSLVSSGNTIY

d_call: .
j_call: TRBJ2-5
v_call: TRBV5-1
cdr3_aa: ASSLGVGGAGETQY

d_call: .
j_call: TRBJ2-7
v_call: TRBV7-9
cdr3_aa: ASSFPGDLSYEQY

d_call: TRBD1
j_call: TRBJ1-1
v_call: TRBV24-1
cdr3_aa: ATSSGTGNTEAF

d_call: TRBD2
j_call: TRBJ2-1
v_call: TRBV3-1/TRBV3-2
cdr3_aa: ASSQDRAGGKF

d_call: .
j_call: TRBJ2-1
v_call: TRBV2
cdr3_aa: ASSEVGIAPETYNEQF

d_call: TRBD1
j_call: TRBJ1-2
v_call: TRBV6-5
cdr3_aa: ASRYRGKDYGYT

d_call: .
j_call: TRBJ1-6
v_call: TRBV19
cdr3_aa: ASSFRRQVYNSPLH

d_call: .
j_call: TRBJ2-2
v_call: TRBV23-1
cdr3_aa: ASIVRVNGELF

d_call: TRBD1
j_call: TRBJ1-4
v_call: TRBV7-2
cdr3_aa: ASSSGTGELHREKLF

d_call: .
j_call: TRBJ2-5
v_call: TRBV5-4
cdr3_aa: ASSSPGYETQY

d_call: .
j_call: TRBJ1-3
v_call: TRBV27
cdr3_aa: ASGRSGNTIY

d_call: .
j_call: TRBJ2-4
v_call: TRBV6-5
cdr3_aa: ASSYSRRIAKNIQY

d_call: .
j_call: TRBJ2-1
v_call: TRBV3-1/TRBV3-2
cdr3_aa: ASSQSTPNEQF

d_call: .
j_call: TRBJ1-1
v_call: TRBV25-1
cdr3_aa: ASSAEQGLNTEAF

d_call: .
j_call: TRBJ1-5
v_call: TRBV6-5
cdr3_aa: ASSLVGQPNQPQH

d_call: .
j_call: TRBJ2-3
v_call: TRBV11-2
cdr3_aa: ASSLEPGGTQY

d_call: TRBD2
j_call: TRBJ2-3
v_call: TRBV10-1
cdr3_aa: ASSVTSGRPTDTQY

d_call: TRBD1
j_call: TRBJ1-3
v_call: TRBV4-2
cdr3_aa: ASSRGTDGNTIY

d_call: .
j_call: TRBJ2-7
v_call: TRBV27
cdr3_aa: ASSLSAGRRYEQY

d_call: TRBD1
j_call: TRBJ2-7
v_call: TRBV30
cdr3_aa: AWTQGQEHAYEQY

d_call: .
j_call: TRBJ2-5
v_call: TRBV11-2
cdr3_aa: ASSSPWGRAETQY

d_call: .
j_call: TRBJ2-7
v_call: TRBV10-3
cdr3_aa: AISASGPSYEQY

d_call: .
j_call: TRBJ1-5
v_call: TRBV28
cdr3_aa: ASSSQGWNQPQH

d_call: TRBD2
j_call: TRBJ2-2
v_call: TRBV7-6
cdr3_aa: ASSTYRAGGIANTGELF

d_call: TRBD2
j_call: TRBJ2-3
v_call: TRBV6-5
cdr3_aa: ASSPLAGGTDTQY

d_call: .
j_call: TRBJ1-4
v_call: TRBV3-1/TRBV3-2
cdr3_aa: ASRDTGYRGANEKLF

d_call: .
j_call: TRBJ1-5
v_call: TRBV7-2
cdr3_aa: ASSSTPNQPQH

d_call: TRBD1
j_call: TRBJ1-2
v_call: TRBV29-1
cdr3_aa: SGDRGTWNGYT

d_call: .
j_call: TRBJ2-7
v_call: TRBV9
cdr3_aa: ASSPPGGAYEQY

d_call: .
j_call: TRBJ1-5
v_call: TRBV18
cdr3_aa: ASSPGLSGQPQH

d_call: .
j_call: TRBJ2-5
v_call: TRBV5-1
cdr3_aa: ASSRLTGKETQY